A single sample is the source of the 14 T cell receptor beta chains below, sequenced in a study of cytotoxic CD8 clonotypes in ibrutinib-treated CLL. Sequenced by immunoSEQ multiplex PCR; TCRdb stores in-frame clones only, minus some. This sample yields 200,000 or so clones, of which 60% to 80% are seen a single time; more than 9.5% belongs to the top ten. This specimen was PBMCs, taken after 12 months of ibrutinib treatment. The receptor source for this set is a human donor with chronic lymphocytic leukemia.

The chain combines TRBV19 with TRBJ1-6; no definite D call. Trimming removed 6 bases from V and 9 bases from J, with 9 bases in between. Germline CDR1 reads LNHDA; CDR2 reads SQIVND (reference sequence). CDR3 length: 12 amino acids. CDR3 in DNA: TGTGCCAGTAGCGTAGGGTTTTCACCCCTCCACTTT. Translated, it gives CASSVGFSPLHF.

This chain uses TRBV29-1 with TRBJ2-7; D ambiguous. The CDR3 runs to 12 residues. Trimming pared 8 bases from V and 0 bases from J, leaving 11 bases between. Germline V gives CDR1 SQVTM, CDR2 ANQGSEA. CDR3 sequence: CSYGDNSYEQYF. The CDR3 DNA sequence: TGCAGCTACGGCGATAACTCCTACGAGCAGTACTTC.

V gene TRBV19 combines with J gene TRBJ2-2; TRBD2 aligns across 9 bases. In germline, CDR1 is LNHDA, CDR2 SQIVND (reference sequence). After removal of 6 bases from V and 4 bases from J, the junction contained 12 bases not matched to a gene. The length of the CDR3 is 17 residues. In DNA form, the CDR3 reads TGTGCCAGTAGCACCGCCCGTATAGCGGGAGTCACCGGGGAGCTGTTTTTT. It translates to CASSTARIAGVTGELFF.

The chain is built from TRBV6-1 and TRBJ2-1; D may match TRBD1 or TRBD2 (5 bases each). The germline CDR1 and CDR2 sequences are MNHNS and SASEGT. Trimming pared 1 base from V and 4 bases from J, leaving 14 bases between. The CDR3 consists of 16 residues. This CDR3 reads CASSEGIGTPYNEQFF. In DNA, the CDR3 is TGTGCCAGCAGTGAAGGGATAGGGACCCCTTACAATGAGCAGTTCTTC.

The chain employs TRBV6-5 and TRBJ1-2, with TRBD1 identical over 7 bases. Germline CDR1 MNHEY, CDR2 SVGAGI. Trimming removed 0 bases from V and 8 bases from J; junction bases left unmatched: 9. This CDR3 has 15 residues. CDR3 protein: CASSYSTGRTGGYTF. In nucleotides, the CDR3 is TGTGCCAGCAGTTACTCGACAGGGCGGACGGGAGGCTACACCTTC.

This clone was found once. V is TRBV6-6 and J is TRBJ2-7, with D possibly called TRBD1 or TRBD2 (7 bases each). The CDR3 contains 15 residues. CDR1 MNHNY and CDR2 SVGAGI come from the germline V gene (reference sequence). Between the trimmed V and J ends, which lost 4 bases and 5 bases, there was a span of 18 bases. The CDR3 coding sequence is TGTGCCAGCAGTTTCGATAGGGGGAGGGGGCACGAGCAGTACTTC. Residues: CASSFDRGRGHEQYF.

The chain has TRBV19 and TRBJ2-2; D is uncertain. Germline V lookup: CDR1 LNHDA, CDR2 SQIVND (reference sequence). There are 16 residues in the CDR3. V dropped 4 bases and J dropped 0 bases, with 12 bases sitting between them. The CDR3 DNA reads TGTGCCAGTAGTACCCCCGGGCTCGCGAACACCGGGGAGCTGTTTTTT. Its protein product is CASSTPGLANTGELFF. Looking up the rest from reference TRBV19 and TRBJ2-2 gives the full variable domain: DGGITQSPKYLFRKEGQNVTLSCEQNLNHDAMYWYRQDPGQGLRLIYYSQIVNDFQKGDIAEGYSVSREKKESFPLTVTSAQKNPTAFYLCASSTPGLANTGELFFGEGSRLTVL.

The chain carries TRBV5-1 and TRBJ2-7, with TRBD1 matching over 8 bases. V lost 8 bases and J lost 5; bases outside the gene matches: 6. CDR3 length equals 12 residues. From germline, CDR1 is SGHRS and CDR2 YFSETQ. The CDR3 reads CASRQGNDEQYF. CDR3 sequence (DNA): TGCGCCAGTCGACAGGGGAATGACGAGCAGTACTTC. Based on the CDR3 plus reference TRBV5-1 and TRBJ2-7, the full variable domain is KAGVTQTPRYLIKTRGQQVTLSCSPISGHRSVSWYQQTPGQGLQFLFEYFSETQRNKGNFPGRFSGRQFSNSRSEMNVSTLELGDSALYLCASRQGNDEQYFGPGTRLTVT.

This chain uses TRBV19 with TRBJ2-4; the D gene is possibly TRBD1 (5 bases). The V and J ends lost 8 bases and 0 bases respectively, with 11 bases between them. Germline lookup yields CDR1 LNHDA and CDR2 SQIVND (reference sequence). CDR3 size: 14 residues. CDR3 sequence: CASSQALAKNIQYF. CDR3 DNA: TGTGCCAGTTCACAGGCTTTAGCCAAAAACATTCAGTACTTC.

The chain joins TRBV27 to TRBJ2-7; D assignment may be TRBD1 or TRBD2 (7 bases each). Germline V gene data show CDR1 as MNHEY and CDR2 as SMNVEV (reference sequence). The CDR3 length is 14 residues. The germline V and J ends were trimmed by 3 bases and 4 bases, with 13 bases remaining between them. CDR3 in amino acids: CASSFFRGGYEQYF. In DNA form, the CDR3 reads TGTGCCAGCAGTTTCTTCAGGGGGGGGTACGAGCAGTACTTC.

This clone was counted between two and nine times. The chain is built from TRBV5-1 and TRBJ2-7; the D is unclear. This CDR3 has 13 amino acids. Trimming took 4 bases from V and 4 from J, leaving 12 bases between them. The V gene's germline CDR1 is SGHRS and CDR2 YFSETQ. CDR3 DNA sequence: TGCGCCAGCAGCAAGTCAGCCGGTTACGAGCAGTACTTC. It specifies CASSKSAGYEQYF.

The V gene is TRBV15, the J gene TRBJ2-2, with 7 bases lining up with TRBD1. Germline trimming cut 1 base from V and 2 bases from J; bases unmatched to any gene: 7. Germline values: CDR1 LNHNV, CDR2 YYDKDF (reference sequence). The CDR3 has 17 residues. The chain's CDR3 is CATSRAPGQRNTGELFF. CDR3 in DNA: TGTGCCACCAGCAGAGCTCCGGGACAGAGAAACACCGGGGAGCTGTTTTTT.

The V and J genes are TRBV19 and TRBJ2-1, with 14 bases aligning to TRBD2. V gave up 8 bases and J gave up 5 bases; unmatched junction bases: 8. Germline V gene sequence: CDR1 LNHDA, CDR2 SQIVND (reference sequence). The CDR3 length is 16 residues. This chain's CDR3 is CASLPGTSGRNNEQFF. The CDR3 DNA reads TGTGCCAGTTTACCCGGGACTAGCGGGAGAAACAATGAGCAGTTCTTC.

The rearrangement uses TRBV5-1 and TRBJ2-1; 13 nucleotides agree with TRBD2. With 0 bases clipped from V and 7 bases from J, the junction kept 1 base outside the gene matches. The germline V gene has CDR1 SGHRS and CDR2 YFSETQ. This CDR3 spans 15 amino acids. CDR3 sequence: CASSLGTSGSNEQFF. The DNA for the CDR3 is TGCGCCAGCAGCTTGGGGACTAGCGGGAGTAATGAGCAGTTCTTC.